This T cell receptor (beta chain) is from a study of early T cells in non-severe SARS-CoV-2 infection. Study-level background: Whole-blood bulk RNA, unsorted, was sequenced, and chains were unpaired. Overall study results and limits: Matching results from VDJdb favored anti-spike CD8 responses, leaving private and CD4 specificities undetected.

The CDR3 spans 14 residues. Germline CDR1 is DFQATT and CDR2 is SNEGSKA (reference sequence). V lost 1 base and J lost 4, with 13 bases in between. Unique molecular identifiers (one per individual cDNA molecule) were attached. TCRdb re-derived calls from the 5' RACE reads in MiXCR, one entry per CDR3 protein. Of more than 85,000 distinct CDR3 sequences listed, about 15% are singletons. Notes on this clonotype: Its antigen is as yet unknown.

The clonotype comes from an adult who was a healthcare worker with PCR-confirmed SARS-CoV-2 infection or an uninfected control (not recorded which). The chain joins TRBV20-1 to TRBJ1-2, with D uncertain. The material was whole blood, obtained at baseline. The chain's CDR3 is CSARVPIRGYGYTF. The CDR3 DNA follows: TGCAGTGCTAGAGTCCCGATACGGGGCTATGGCTACACCTTC.